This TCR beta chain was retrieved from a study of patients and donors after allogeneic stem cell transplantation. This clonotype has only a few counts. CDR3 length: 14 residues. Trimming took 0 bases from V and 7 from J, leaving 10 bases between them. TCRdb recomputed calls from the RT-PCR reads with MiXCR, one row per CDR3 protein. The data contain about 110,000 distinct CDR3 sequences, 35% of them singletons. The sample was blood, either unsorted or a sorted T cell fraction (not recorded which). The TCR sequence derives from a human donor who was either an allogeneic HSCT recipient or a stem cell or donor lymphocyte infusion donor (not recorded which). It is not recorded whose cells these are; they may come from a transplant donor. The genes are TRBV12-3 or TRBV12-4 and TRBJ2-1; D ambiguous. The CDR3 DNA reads TGTGCCAGCAGTTTAGCAAGGGTTAAGAATGAGCAGTTCTTC. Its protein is CASSLARVKNEQFF.